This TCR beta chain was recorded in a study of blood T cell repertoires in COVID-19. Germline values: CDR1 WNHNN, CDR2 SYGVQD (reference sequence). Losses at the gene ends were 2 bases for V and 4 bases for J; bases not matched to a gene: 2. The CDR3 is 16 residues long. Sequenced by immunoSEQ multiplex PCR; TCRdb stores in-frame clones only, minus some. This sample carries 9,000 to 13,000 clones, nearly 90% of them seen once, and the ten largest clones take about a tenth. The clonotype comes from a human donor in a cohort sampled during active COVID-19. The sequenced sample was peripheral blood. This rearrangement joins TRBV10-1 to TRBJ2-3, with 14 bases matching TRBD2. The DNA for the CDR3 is TGCGCCAGCAGTGAGGGACTAGCGGGGGGTGCAGATACGCAGTATTTT. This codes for CASSEGLAGGADTQYF.